Shown below are 21 T cell receptor beta chains from a single sample sequenced in a study of blood T cell repertoires in COVID-19. The method was immunoSEQ multiplex PCR; TCRdb's version includes in-frame clones alone and lacks a portion of them. The profile shows about 88,000 clones, approximately 86% of them singletons. The specimen sequenced was peripheral blood. These TCRs come from a male donor with acute or convalescent COVID-19.

This clone was detected only once. The rearrangement links TRBV1 to TRBJ2-3; the table's D call TRBD2 went unverified against the DNA. TRBV1 is described as a pseudogene. The CDR3 totals 16 residues. The CDR3 nucleotides are TGCACCAGCAGCCAAATACGGCGGGGGGGCGTCGATACGCAGTATTTT. It translates to CTSSQIRRGGVDTQYF.

This chain links TRBV19 with TRBJ2-7, with TRBD2 as a possible D gene (6 bases). Germline V lookup: CDR1 LNHDA, CDR2 SQIVND (reference sequence). The CDR3 totals 13 residues. The V gene lost 3 bases and the J gene lost 3 bases, with 9 bases spanning the gap. As DNA, the CDR3 is TGTGCCAGTAGTATTAGGGAGGACTACGAGCAGTACTTC. It encodes CASSIREDYEQYF.

The V call is TRBV13, the J call TRBJ1-1; D remains unclear. The CDR3 runs 15 residues. CDR1 PRHDT and CDR2 FYEKMQ come from the germline V gene (reference sequence). V shed 2 bases and J shed 6 bases, with 16 bases lying between them. CDR3 nucleotide sequence: TGTGCCAGCAGCTTATGGGCGGGCGGCCGGGCTGAAGCTTTCTTT. Its translation: CASSLWAGGRAEAFF.

The chain recombines TRBV6-5 with TRBJ2-7; TRBD1 agrees at 8 bases. The CDR3 contains 13 residues. Trimming took 8 bases from V and 5 from J; bases not matched to a gene: 8. Per the germline V gene, CDR1 is MNHEY and CDR2 is SVGAGI. DNA for the CDR3: TGTGCCAGCTGGACAGGGTCAATCGACGAGCAGTACTTC. Protein: CASWTGSIDEQYF.

The chain uses TRBV20-1 and TRBJ1-1; tentatively, D is TRBD1 (5 bases). V dropped 1 base and J dropped 7 bases, with 7 bases sitting between them. The CDR3 is 11 residues long. CDR1 is DFQATT, CDR2 SNEGSKA, per germline (reference sequence). The CDR3 DNA reads as TGCAGTGCTAGAGTAGGGGTTGAAGCTTTCTTT. The encoded protein is CSARVGVEAFF.

The chain recombines TRBV2 with TRBJ1-2; TRBD1 matches 7 bases. V lost 6 bases to trimming and J lost 4 bases; unmatched junction nucleotides: 11. Germline values: CDR1 SNHLY, CDR2 FYNNEI. The CDR3 contains 15 residues. This chain's CDR3 is CASSHPGQARYGYTF. CDR3 DNA sequence: TGTGCCAGCAGCCACCCAGGACAGGCCCGCTATGGCTACACCTTC.

V usage is TRBV6-5 and J usage is TRBJ1-3; D is perhaps TRBD1 (6 bases). This CDR3 contains 14 residues. Germline lookup yields CDR1 MNHEY and CDR2 SVGAGI. V was pared by 6 bases and J by 3 bases, with 12 bases between. CDR3 loop: CASRIDRNGNTIYF. In DNA form, the CDR3 reads TGTGCCAGCAGGATCGACAGGAATGGAAACACCATATATTTT.

This clone has only a few counts. The chain has TRBV3-1 (or the pseudogene TRBV3-2) and TRBJ1-6, with D tentatively TRBD1 (6 bases). The germline gives CDR1 LGHDT, CDR2 YNNKEL (reference sequence). Trimming removed 1 base at V and 8 bases at J, with 6 bases between. The CDR3 is 13 amino acids. The DNA of the CDR3 is TGTGCCAGCAGCCAAGGGACAGATTCACCCCTCCACTTT. It translates to CASSQGTDSPLHF.

CDR3 protein: CASSYSPGPTEAFF. The CDR3 DNA sequence: TGTGCCAGCAGTTACAGTCCCGGTCCCACTGAAGCTTTCTTT. The chain combines TRBV6-5 with TRBJ1-1; unclear D gene. The CDR3 is made up of 14 amino acids. The germline V gene has CDR1 MNHEY and CDR2 SVGAGI. Trimming removed 2 bases from V and 4 bases from J, with 11 bases in between.

This sequence joins TRBV6-5 and TRBJ2-1; D is possibly TRBD1 (6 bases). The germline V gene encodes CDR1 MNHEY and CDR2 SVGAGI. The V end lost 6 bases, the J end lost 6 bases, and 15 bases lay between the germline ends. This CDR3 has 14 amino acids. For the CDR3, the DNA is TGTGCCAGCAGCGACGCGCAGGGGATCAATGAGCAGTTCTTC. Translated, it gives CASSDAQGINEQFF.

The chain carries TRBV5-5 and TRBJ2-1, with D unclear. Germline lookup yields CDR1 SGHKS and CDR2 YYEKEE (reference sequence). The ends were cut back, 4 bases at V and 0 bases at J, with 11 bases in the middle. The length of the CDR3 is 15 residues. CDR3 protein: CASSVEIVSYNEQFF. The CDR3 bases are TGTGCCAGCAGCGTAGAGATAGTCTCCTACAATGAGCAGTTCTTC.

The chain joins TRBV7-9 to TRBJ1-6, with D possibly being TRBD1 (6 bases). V gave up 5 bases and J gave up 13 bases, with 12 bases separating them. Germline lookup yields CDR1 SEHNR and CDR2 FQNEAQ (reference sequence). The CDR3 consists of 12 residues. The chain's CDR3 is CASSQQGGPLHF. The CDR3 coding sequence is TGTGCCAGCAGCCAACAGGGAGGGCCCCTCCACTTT.

The chain links TRBV11-3 to TRBJ1-1; D gene unclear. Per germline, CDR1 SGHNT and CDR2 YENEEA. The CDR3 is 14 residues long. Deletions cut 1 base from V and 4 bases from J, with 10 bases between. DNA of the CDR3: TGTGCCAGCAGCTTAGGAGGAGGGTTCACTGAAGCTTTCTTT. Encoded protein: CASSLGGGFTEAFF.

Points on this clone: Other DNA sequences in the sample encode the same CDR3. J is TRBJ1-5 and V is TRBV12-3 or TRBV12-4; maybe TRBD1 (5 bases). The V end was cut by 3 bases, the J end by 7 bases, with 10 bases between. The CDR3 contains 13 residues. The CDR3 protein is CASSLGEGQPQHF. The CDR3, as DNA: TGTGCCAGCAGTTTGGGGGAGGGGCAGCCCCAGCATTTT.

V gene TRBV18 combines with J gene TRBJ2-7; TRBD1 agrees at 8 bases. V trimming: 3 bases; J trimming: 2 bases; junction bases outside the gene matches: 6. This CDR3 is built from 15 residues. Looked up from germline, CDR1 is KGHSH and CDR2 is LQKENI. The CDR3 spells CASSPRQGSAYEQYF. CDR3 DNA sequence: TGTGCCAGCTCACCGCGACAGGGGTCAGCCTACGAGCAGTACTTC.

The V gene is TRBV29-1, the J gene TRBJ2-3, with no clear D. V lost 4 bases and J lost 0, with 11 bases in between. The CDR3 runs to 14 residues. The germline CDR1 and CDR2 sequences are SQVTM and ANQGSEA. CDR3 loop: CSVGRQDSTDTQYF. In DNA, the CDR3 is TGCAGCGTTGGACGGCAGGATAGCACAGATACGCAGTATTTT.

This chain connects TRBV18 to TRBJ1-4; 7 bases match TRBD1. Per germline, CDR1 KGHSH and CDR2 LQKENI. The CDR3 totals 14 residues. Trimming removed 0 bases from V and 8 bases from J; junction bases left unmatched: 3. CDR3 protein: CASSPPGGEEKLFF. The CDR3 DNA follows: TGTGCCAGCTCACCACCAGGGGGCGAAGAAAAACTGTTTTTT.

V gene TRBV6-1 combines with J gene TRBJ2-5; 10 nucleotides line up with TRBD2. Trimming removed 1 base from V and 2 bases from J; junction bases left unmatched: 7. Germline V gene lookup returns CDR1 MNHNS and CDR2 SASEGT. The CDR3 consists of 17 residues. The CDR3 region is CASSEGASGGHQETQYF. The CDR3 region has the DNA TGTGCCAGCAGTGAAGGGGCTAGCGGGGGACATCAAGAGACCCAGTACTTC.

With regard to this clone: Sequence at one end of the junction differs from germline and may be a read error. The chain's CDR3 is CASMEGLNAGELFF. CDR3 bases: TGTGCCAGCATGGAGGGCCTGAACGCCGGGGAGCTGTTTTTT. J is TRBJ2-2 and V is TRBV2, with a possible D match to TRBD2 (6 bases). The CDR3 consists of 14 residues. Looked up from germline, CDR1 is SNHLY and CDR2 is FYNNEI.

The gene calls are TRBV12-3 or TRBV12-4 and TRBJ1-2; TRBD1 is a possible D gene (5 bases). The length of the CDR3 is 13 residues. V was shortened by 3 bases and J by 2 bases, with 7 bases between the two germline ends. The CDR3 sequence is CASSFPGNYGYTF. CDR3 nucleotides: TGTGCCAGCAGTTTTCCAGGGAACTATGGCTACACCTTC.

The chain recombines TRBV29-1 with TRBJ2-2; 12 bases map to TRBD1. CDR1 SQVTM and CDR2 ANQGSEA come from the germline V gene. V gave up 4 bases and J gave up 6 bases; unmatched junction bases: 3. The CDR3 runs to 14 residues. The CDR3 DNA reads as TGCAGCGTTGGGGGACAGGGGGCCCCCGGGGAGCTGTTTTTT. The encoded protein is CSVGGQGAPGELFF.